These 10 T cell receptor beta chains originate from one sample sequenced in a study of shared clonotypes between healthy human individuals. Profiling relied on immunoSEQ multiplex PCR, and the TCRdb table lists in-frame clones only, not all of them. This table has roughly 2,500,000 clones, approximately 94% appearing once. Sample: naive CD4+ T cells from PBMCs. Subset indicated: CD45RA+ positively selected. These receptors were collected from a man aged 18-30 years in good health. Some clones in this sample may be carry-over from other donors' samples.

The CDR3 nucleotides read TGTGCCAGCAGCTTAGCTAGCGGAGCCCCTTACAATGAGCAGTTCTTC. Its translation: CASSLASGAPYNEQFF. The rearrangement links TRBV7-2 to TRBJ2-1; maybe TRBD2 (6 bases). Germline CDR1 is SGHTA and CDR2 is FQGNSA. The CDR3 loop spans 16 amino acids. Trimming cost V 0 bases and J 4 bases, with 13 bases left between them.

The V and J genes are TRBV29-1 and TRBJ1-1; no clear D. The CDR3 totals 16 residues. V lost 2 bases and J lost 0, with 16 bases in between. In germline, CDR1 is SQVTM, CDR2 ANQGSEA. CDR3 sequence: CSVERRPYGMNTEAFF. In DNA form, the CDR3 reads TGCAGCGTTGAACGGCGGCCCTACGGCATGAACACTGAAGCTTTCTTT.

The chain couples TRBV6-5 to TRBJ2-2; possible D gene TRBD2, 6 bases. The CDR3 length is 15 residues. The germline gives CDR1 MNHEY, CDR2 SVGAGI. Between the trimmed V and J ends, which lost 6 bases and 5 bases, there was a span of 16 bases. DNA for the CDR3: TGTGCCAGCAGAGCCCCAAACGGAGGGACCGGGGAGCTGTTTTTT. It translates to CASRAPNGGTGELFF.

The chain couples TRBV2 to TRBJ2-5, with D hard to call. CDR1 is SNHLY and CDR2 is FYNNEI in the germline V gene. V was clipped by 6 bases and J by 5 bases, with 7 bases between them. The CDR3 has 11 amino acids. CDR3 sequence: CASSLKETQYF. In nucleotides, the CDR3 is TGTGCCAGCAGCCTGAAGGAGACCCAGTACTTC.

The CDR3 sequence: CASSLAPGGVNQPQHF. The CDR3, as DNA: TGTGCCAGCAGCTTAGCGCCGGGAGGGGTCAATCAGCCCCAGCATTTT. This chain uses TRBV7-6 with TRBJ1-5, with D perhaps TRBD1 (5 bases). With 0 bases removed from V and 3 bases from J, the gap between germline ends came to 12 bases. The CDR3 runs 16 residues. Germline V gene data show CDR1 as SGHVS and CDR2 as FNYEAQ.

The V call is TRBV7-9, the J call TRBJ1-5; no definite D call. Trimming removed 1 base from V and 6 bases from J, with 7 bases in between. This CDR3 is built from 13 residues. Per the germline V gene, CDR1 is SEHNR and CDR2 is FQNEAQ (reference sequence). The CDR3 is CASSLDYGQPQHF. In nucleotides, the CDR3 is TGTGCCAGCAGCTTAGATTACGGTCAGCCCCAGCATTTT.

The V call is TRBV25-1, the J call TRBJ1-6; D may be TRBD1 (5 bases). The CDR3 runs to 15 residues. Germline V lookup: CDR1 MGHDK, CDR2 SYGVNS. V lost 1 base and J lost 10, with 14 bases in between. CDR3 nucleotides: TGTGCCAGCAGTGAATTGGACATCGCTTTCTCACCCCTCCACTTT. Translated, it gives CASSELDIAFSPLHF. The full variable domain, completed using reference TRBV25-1 and TRBJ1-6, is EADIYQTPRYLVIGTGKKITLECSQTMGHDKMYWYQQDPGMELHLIHYSYGVNSTEKGDLSSESTVSRIRTEHFPLTLESARPSHTSQYLCASSELDIAFSPLHFGNGTRLTVT.

The chain combines TRBV7-2 with TRBJ2-1, with D tentatively TRBD2 (6 bases). Germline-derived CDR1 and CDR2 are SGHTA and FQGNSA. This CDR3 has 15 amino acids. Trimming took off 3 bases at V and 1 base at J, with 10 bases between the two ends. CDR3: CASSFASASYNEQFF. The CDR3 nucleotides read TGTGCCAGCAGCTTTGCTAGCGCTTCCTACAATGAGCAGTTCTTC.

The rearrangement joins TRBV5-1 to TRBJ2-3, with TRBD2 matching over 8 bases. The CDR3 runs 17 residues. Germline-derived CDR1 and CDR2 are SGHRS and YFSETQ. Germline trimming cut 4 bases from V and 2 bases from J; bases unmatched to any gene: 12. The CDR3 DNA sequence: TGCGCCAGCAGCCCATATCCCGGACTAGCAGCCACAGATACGCAGTATTTT. It codes for CASSPYPGLAATDTQYF.

The rearrangement links TRBV5-4 to TRBJ1-2; TRBD1 agrees at 9 bases. The CDR3 sequence is 16 residues long. Germline CDR1 and CDR2: SGHNT and YYREEE (reference sequence). J was trimmed by 7 bases and V by 1 base; bases with no gene match: 11. The CDR3 DNA reads as TGTGCCAGCAGCTTGAGGGACAGGGCACGAGGGGGTGGCTACACCTTC. Amino acid sequence: CASSLRDRARGGGYTF.